These 14 T cell receptor beta chains share one sample of origin, sequenced in a study of human CD8 memory T cell subsets. The authors made TCR beta libraries using UMI-labeled 5' RACE. Reanalyzing the 5' RACE reads, TCRdb keeps one entry per CDR3 protein, without DNA. Its table lists fewer than 11,000 distinct CDR3 sequences. Sample: CD8+ stem-like memory T cells (TSCM and TCM) sorted from PBMCs. This sample's subset: stem-like memory CD8 T cells (TSTEM), CCR7+ PD-1- TIGIT-. The receptors were gathered from a human donor in good health.

By frequency, this clonotype is medium-sized. This chain connects TRBV14 to TRBJ1-4. The CDR3 has 13 residues. Looked up from germline, CDR1 is SGHDN and CDR2 is FVKESK. CDR3 in amino acids: CASSQGINEKLFF. The whole variable domain, remainder taken from reference TRBV14 and TRBJ1-4, is EAGVTQFPSHSVIEKGQTVTLRCDPISGHDNLYWYRRVMGKEIKFLLHFVKESKQDESGMPNNRFLAERTGGTYSTLKVQPAELEDSGVYFCASSQGINEKLFFGSGTQLSVL.

The CDR3 sequence: CASSSTLQAGNTIYF. The chain employs TRBV5-6 and TRBJ1-3; TCRdb selects TRBD1, and the lack of DNA leaves this call unchecked. The germline CDR1 and CDR2 sequences are SGHDT and YYEEEE. The CDR3 length is 15 residues.

The V gene is TRBV21-1, the J gene TRBJ1-1; TCRdb gives TRBD1 as the D gene, but with no DNA this cannot be confirmed. TRBV21-1 is flagged as a pseudogene. This CDR3 is built from 17 residues. CDR3 region: CASSKVIRGPENTEAFF.

This rearrangement joins TRBV9 to TRBJ2-7. The length of the CDR3 is 14 residues. Looked up from germline, CDR1 is SGDLS and CDR2 is YYNGEE. CDR3: CASSAAGDAYEQYF.

The chain combines TRBV7-9 with TRBJ2-2; TCRdb outputs TRBD2, but without DNA this stays unchecked. This CDR3 region has 18 residues. Germline CDR1 is SEHNR and CDR2 is FQNEAQ (reference sequence). The CDR3 sequence: CASSTTSGGPINTGELFF.

The rearrangement links TRBV6-6 to TRBJ2-1; TCRdb returns TRBD2, unconfirmable since there is no DNA. The CDR3 runs to 14 residues. Per germline, CDR1 MNHNY and CDR2 SVGAGI (reference sequence). CDR3 residues: CASSWTSLGDEQFF.

The CDR3 protein is CASSQELAGGHNEQFF. The genes are TRBV4-3 and TRBJ2-1; TCRdb lists TRBD2, though no DNA is available to test this call. Germline V gives CDR1 LGHNA, CDR2 YSLEER. This CDR3 is built from 16 residues.

This clonotype is identified as medium-sized (0.01 to 0.1%) from frequency. This sequence joins TRBV20-1 and TRBJ1-1; without DNA, the TCRdb call of TRBD1 cannot be checked. CDR1 is DFQATT and CDR2 is SNEGSKA in the germline V gene (reference sequence). The CDR3 has 15 residues. CDR3 in amino acids: CSATDMDRANTEAFF.

This clonotype counts as large by frequency. V usage is TRBV7-3 and J usage is TRBJ2-1; TCRdb's D gene call, TRBD1, goes unchecked for lack of DNA. The CDR3 has 13 amino acids. From germline, CDR1 is SGHTA and CDR2 FQGTGA. The CDR3: CASSLIRDSEQFF. The full variable domain, completed using reference TRBV7-3 and TRBJ2-1, is GAGVSQTPSNKVTEKGKYVELRCDPISGHTALYWYRQSLGQGPEFLIYFQGTGAADDSGLPNDRFFAVRPEGSVSTLKIQRTERGDSAVYLCASSLIRDSEQFFGPGTRLTVL.

This clonotype registers medium-sized by frequency. The chain employs TRBV7-3 and TRBJ1-1. Germline V gives CDR1 SGHTA, CDR2 FQGTGA. CDR3 length: 13 amino acids. The CDR3 sequence is CASSLGMNTEAFF.

The chain uses TRBV24-1 and TRBJ2-7. The CDR3 runs to 16 residues. Per the germline V gene, CDR1 is KGHDR and CDR2 is SFDVKD. CDR3 loop: CATSDFPRWAAYEQYF.

CDR3 sequence: CASRNPPGGGRYSDTQYF. The V call is TRBV7-9, the J call TRBJ2-3; TCRdb's D call of TRBD2 is untestable without DNA. CDR1 and CDR2 (germline): SEHNR, FQNEAQ (reference sequence). The CDR3 sequence is 18 residues long.

This sequence joins TRBV4-3 and TRBJ2-1; TCRdb selects TRBD2, and the lack of DNA leaves this call unchecked. CDR3 size: 17 residues. Germline V gene sequence: CDR1 LGHNA, CDR2 YSLEER. This chain's CDR3 is CASSPSLEWGRHNEQFF.

The J gene is TRBJ2-7, the V gene TRBV28; TCRdb calls TRBD1, which cannot be checked without DNA. This CDR3 contains 15 residues. The germline CDR1 and CDR2 sequences are MDHEN and SYDVKM. The CDR3 loop is CASSLDGTSSYEQYF.